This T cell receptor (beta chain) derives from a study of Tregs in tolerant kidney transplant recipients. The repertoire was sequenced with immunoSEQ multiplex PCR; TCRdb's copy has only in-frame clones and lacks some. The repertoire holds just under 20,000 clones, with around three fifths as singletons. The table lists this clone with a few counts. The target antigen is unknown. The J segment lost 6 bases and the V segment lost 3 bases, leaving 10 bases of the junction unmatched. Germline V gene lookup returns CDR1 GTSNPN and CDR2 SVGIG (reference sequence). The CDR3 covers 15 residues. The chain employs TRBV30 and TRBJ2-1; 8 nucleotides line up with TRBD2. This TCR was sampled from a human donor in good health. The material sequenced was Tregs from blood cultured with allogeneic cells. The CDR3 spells CAWSPLAAASNEQFF. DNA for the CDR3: TGTGCCTGGAGCCCACTAGCGGCCGCTTCCAATGAGCAGTTCTTC.